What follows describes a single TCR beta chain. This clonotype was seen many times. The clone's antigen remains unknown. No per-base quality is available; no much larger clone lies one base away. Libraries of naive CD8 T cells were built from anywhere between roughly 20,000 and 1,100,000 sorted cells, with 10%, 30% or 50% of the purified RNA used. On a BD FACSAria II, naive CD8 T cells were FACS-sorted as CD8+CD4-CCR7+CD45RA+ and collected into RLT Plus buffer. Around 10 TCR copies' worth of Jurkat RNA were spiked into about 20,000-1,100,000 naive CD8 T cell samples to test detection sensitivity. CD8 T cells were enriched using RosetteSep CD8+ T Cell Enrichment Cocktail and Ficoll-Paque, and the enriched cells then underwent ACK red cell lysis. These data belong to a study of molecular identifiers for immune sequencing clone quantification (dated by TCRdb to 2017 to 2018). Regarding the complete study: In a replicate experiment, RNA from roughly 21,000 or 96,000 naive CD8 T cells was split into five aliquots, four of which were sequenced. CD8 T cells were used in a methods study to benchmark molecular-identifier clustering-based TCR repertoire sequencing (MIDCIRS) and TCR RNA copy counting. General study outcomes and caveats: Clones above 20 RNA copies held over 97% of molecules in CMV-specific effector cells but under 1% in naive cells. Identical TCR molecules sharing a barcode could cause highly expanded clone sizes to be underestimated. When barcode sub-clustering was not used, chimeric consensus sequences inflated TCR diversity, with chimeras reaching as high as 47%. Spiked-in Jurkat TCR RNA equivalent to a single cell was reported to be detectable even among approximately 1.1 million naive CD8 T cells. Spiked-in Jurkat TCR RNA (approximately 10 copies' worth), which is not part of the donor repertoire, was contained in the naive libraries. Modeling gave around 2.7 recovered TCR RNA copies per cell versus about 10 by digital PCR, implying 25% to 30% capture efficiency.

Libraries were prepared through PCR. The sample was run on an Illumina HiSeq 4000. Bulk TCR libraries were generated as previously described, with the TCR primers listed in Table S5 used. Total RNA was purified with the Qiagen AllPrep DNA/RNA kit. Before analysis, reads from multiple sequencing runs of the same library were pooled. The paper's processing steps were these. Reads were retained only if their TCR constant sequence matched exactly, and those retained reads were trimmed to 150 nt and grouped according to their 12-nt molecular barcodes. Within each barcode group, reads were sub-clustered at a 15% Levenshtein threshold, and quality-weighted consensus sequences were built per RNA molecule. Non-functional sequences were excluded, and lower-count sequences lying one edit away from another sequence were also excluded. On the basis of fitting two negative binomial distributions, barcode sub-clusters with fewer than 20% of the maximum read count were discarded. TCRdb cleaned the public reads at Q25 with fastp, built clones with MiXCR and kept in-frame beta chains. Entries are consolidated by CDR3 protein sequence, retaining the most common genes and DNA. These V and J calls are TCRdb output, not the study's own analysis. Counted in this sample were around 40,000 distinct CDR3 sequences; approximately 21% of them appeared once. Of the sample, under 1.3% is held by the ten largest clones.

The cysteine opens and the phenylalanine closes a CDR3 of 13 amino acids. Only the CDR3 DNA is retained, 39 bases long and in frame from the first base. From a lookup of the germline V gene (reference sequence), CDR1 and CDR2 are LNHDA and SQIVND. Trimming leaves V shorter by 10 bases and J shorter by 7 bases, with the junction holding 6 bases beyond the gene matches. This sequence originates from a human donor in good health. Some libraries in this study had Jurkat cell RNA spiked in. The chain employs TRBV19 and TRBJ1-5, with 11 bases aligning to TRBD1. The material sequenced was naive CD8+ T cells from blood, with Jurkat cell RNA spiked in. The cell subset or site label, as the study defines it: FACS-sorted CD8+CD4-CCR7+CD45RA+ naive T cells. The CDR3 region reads CATWTGGAQPQHF. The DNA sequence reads TGTGCCACTTGGACAGGGGGCGCCCAGCCCCAGCATTTT. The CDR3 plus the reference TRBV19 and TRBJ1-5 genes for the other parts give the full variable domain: DGGITQSPKYLFRKEGQNVTLSCEQNLNHDAMYWYRQDPGQGLRLIYYSQIVNDFQKGDIAEGYSVSREKKESFPLTVTSAQKNPTAFYLCATWTGGAQPQHFGDGTRLSIL.